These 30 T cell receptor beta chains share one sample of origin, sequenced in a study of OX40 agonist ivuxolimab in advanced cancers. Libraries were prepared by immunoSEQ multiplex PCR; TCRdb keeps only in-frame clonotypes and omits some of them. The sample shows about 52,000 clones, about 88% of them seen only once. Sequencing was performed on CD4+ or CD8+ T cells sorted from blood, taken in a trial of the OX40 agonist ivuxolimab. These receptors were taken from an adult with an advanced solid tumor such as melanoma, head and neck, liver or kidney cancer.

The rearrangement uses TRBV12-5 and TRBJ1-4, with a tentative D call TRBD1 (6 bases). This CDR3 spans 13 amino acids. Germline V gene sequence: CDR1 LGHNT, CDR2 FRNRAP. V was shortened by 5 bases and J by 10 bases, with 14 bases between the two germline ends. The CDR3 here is CASGPGTTSKLFF. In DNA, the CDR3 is TGTGCTAGTGGTCCCGGGACAACGTCAAAACTGTTTTTT.

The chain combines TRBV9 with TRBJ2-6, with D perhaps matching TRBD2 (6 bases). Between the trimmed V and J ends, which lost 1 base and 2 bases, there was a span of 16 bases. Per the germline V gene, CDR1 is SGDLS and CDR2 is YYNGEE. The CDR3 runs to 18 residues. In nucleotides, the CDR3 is TGTGCCAGCAGCGTAAGCCCCGACGGAGGGGCTGGGGCCAACGTCCTGACTTTC. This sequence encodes CASSVSPDGGAGANVLTF.

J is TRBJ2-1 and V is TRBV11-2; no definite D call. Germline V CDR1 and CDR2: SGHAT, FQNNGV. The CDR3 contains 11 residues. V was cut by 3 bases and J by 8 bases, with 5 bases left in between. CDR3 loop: CASSLVDEQFF. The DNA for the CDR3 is TGTGCCAGCAGCTTGGTCGATGAGCAGTTCTTC. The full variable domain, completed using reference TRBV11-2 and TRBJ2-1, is EAGVAQSPRYKIIEKRQSVAFWCNPISGHATLYWYQQILGQGPKLLIQFQNNGVVDDSQLPKDRFSAERLKGVDSTLKIQPAKLEDSAVYLCASSLVDEQFFGPGTRLTVL.

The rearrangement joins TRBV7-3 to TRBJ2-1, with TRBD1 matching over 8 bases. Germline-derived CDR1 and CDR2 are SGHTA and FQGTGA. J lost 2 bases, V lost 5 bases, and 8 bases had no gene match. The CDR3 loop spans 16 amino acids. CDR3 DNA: TGTGCCAGCAGCGCCCAGGGGGCCGGAACCTACAATGAGCAGTTCTTC. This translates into CASSAQGAGTYNEQFF.

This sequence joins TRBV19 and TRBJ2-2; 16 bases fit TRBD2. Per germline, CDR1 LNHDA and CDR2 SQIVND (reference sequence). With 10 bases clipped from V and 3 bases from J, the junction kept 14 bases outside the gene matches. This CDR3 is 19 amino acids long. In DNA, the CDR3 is TGTGCCACCAATCCGGGACTAGCGGGGGGGATTCAGTACACCGGGGAGCTGTTTTTT. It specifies CATNPGLAGGIQYTGELFF.

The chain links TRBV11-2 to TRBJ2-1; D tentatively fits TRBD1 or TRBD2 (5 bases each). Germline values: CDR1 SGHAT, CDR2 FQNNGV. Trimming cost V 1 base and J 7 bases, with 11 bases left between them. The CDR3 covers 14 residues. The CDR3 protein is CASSLGQGVNEQFF. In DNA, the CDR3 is TGTGCCAGCAGCTTAGGGCAGGGAGTAAATGAGCAGTTCTTC.

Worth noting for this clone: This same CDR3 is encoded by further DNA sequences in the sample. The CDR3 DNA reads TGTGCCAGCAGTTACTCGACAGGGGCTGAGCAGTACTTC. The encoded protein is CASSYSTGAEQYF. The chain employs TRBV6-5 and TRBJ2-7, with 8 bases fitting TRBD1. This CDR3 spans 13 amino acids. Germline CDR1 MNHEY, CDR2 SVGAGI. Trimming cost V 0 bases and J 7 bases; bases outside gene matches: 2.

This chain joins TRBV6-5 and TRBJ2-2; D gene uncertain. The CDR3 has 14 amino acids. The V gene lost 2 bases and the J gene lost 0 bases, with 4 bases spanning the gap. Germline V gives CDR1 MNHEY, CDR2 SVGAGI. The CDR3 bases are TGTGCCAGCAGTTACGAACCGAACACCGGGGAGCTGTTTTTT. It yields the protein CASSYEPNTGELFF.

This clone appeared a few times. This CDR3 is CASRVKGQGLQPQHF. The CDR3 nucleotides are TGTGCCAGCAGGGTAAAGGGGCAGGGACTTCAGCCCCAGCATTTT. This chain joins TRBV2 and TRBJ1-5; a weak D match, TRBD1 (5 bases). CDR1 and CDR2 from the germline V gene are SNHLY and FYNNEI. V shed 6 bases and J shed 6 bases, with 18 bases lying between them. The CDR3 has 15 residues. The entire variable domain, with the rest obtained from reference TRBV2 and TRBJ1-5, is as follows: EPEVTQTPSHQVTQMGQEVILRCVPISNHLYFYWYRQILGQKVEFLVSFYNNEISEKSEIFDDQFSVERPDGSNFTLKIRSTKLEDSAMYFCASRVKGQGLQPQHFGDGTRLSIL.

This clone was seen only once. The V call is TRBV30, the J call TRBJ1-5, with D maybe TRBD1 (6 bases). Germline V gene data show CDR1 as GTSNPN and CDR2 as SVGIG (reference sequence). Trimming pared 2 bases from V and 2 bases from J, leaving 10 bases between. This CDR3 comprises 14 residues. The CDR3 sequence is CAWSTGAGNQPQHF. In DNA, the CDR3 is TGTGCCTGGAGTACGGGGGCTGGCAATCAGCCCCAGCATTTT.

As DNA, the CDR3 is TGTGCCAGCAGCTCCCCCAAAGTCGGGCAAGAAGCTTTCTTT. Translation gives CASSSPKVGQEAFF. The chain couples TRBV13 to TRBJ1-1; D uncertain. This CDR3 is built from 14 residues. Between the trimmed V and J ends, which lost 4 bases and 8 bases, there was a span of 17 bases. CDR1 and CDR2 from the germline V gene are PRHDT and FYEKMQ (reference sequence).

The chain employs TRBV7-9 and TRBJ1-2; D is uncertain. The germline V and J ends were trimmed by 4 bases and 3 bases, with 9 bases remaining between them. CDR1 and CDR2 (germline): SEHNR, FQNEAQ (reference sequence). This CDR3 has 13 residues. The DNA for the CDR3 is TGTGCCAGCAGCTCTTTTTCAGACTATGGCTACACCTTC. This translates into CASSSFSDYGYTF.

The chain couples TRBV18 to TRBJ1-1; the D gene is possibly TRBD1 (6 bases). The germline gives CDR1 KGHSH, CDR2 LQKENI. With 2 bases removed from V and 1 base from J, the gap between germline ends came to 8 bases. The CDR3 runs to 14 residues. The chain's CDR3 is CASSPGGWNTEAFF. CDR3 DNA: TGTGCCAGCTCACCAGGGGGCTGGAACACTGAAGCTTTCTTT.

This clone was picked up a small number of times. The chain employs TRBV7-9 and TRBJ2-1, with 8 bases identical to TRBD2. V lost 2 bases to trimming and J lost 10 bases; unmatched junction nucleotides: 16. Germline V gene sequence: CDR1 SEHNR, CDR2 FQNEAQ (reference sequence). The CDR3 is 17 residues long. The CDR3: CASSLSSNPGLGYEQFF. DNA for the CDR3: TGTGCCAGCAGCTTATCGTCTAATCCGGGACTAGGGTACGAGCAGTTCTTC.

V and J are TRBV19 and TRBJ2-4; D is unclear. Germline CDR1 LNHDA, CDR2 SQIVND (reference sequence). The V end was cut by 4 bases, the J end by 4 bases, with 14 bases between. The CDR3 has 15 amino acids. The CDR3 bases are TGTGCCAGTAGTACAGGCGGACCTATTAAAAACATTCAGTACTTC. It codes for CASSTGGPIKNIQYF. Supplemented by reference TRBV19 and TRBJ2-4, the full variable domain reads DGGITQSPKYLFRKEGQNVTLSCEQNLNHDAMYWYRQDPGQGLRLIYYSQIVNDFQKGDIAEGYSVSREKKESFPLTVTSAQKNPTAFYLCASSTGGPIKNIQYFGAGTRLSVL.

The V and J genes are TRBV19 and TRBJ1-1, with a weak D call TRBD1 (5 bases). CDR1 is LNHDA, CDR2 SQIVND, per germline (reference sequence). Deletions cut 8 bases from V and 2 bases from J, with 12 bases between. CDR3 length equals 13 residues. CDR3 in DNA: TGTGCCAGTCAAGGGGTGACAAACACTGAAGCTTTCTTT. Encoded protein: CASQGVTNTEAFF. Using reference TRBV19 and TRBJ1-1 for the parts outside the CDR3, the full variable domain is DGGITQSPKYLFRKEGQNVTLSCEQNLNHDAMYWYRQDPGQGLRLIYYSQIVNDFQKGDIAEGYSVSREKKESFPLTVTSAQKNPTAFYLCASQGVTNTEAFFGQGTRLTVV.

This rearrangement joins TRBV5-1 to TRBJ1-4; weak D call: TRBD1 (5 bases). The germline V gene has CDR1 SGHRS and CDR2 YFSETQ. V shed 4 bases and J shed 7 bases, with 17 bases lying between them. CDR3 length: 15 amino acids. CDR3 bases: TGCGCCAGCAGCCCGGGGACTTCCGAAGGTGAAAAACTGTTTTTT. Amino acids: CASSPGTSEGEKLFF.

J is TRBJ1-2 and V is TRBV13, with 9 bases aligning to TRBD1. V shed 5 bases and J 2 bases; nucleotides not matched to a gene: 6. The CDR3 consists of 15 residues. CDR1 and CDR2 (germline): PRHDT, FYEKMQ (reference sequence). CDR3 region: CASSGPGTGNYGYTF. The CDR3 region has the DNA TGTGCCAGCAGCGGACCCGGGACAGGGAACTATGGCTACACCTTC.

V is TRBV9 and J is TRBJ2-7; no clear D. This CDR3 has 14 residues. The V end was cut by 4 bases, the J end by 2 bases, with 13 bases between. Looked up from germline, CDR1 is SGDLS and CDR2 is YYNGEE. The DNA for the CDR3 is TGTGCCAGCAGCAGCGACTTACGCCCCTACGAGCAGTACTTC. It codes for CASSSDLRPYEQYF.

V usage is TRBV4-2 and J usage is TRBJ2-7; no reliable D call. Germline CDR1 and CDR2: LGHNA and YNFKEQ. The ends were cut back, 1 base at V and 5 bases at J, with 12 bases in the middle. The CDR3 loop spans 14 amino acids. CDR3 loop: CASSQVGDADEQYF. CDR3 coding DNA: TGTGCCAGCAGCCAAGTTGGTGACGCTGACGAGCAGTACTTC.

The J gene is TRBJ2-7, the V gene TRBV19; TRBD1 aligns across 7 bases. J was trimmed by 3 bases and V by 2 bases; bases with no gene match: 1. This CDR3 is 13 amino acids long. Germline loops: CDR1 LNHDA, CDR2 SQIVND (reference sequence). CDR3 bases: TGTGCCAGTAGTATACAGGGGGACTACGAGCAGTACTTC. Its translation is CASSIQGDYEQYF.

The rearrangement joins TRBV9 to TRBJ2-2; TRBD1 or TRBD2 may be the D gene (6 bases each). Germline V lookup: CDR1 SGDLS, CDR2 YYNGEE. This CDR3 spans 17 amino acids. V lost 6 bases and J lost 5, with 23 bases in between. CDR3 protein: CASTNWGRGALTGELFF. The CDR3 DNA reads TGTGCCAGCACCAACTGGGGAAGGGGGGCACTAACCGGGGAGCTGTTTTTT. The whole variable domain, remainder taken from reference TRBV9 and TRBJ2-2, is DSGVTQTPKHLITATGQRVTLRCSPRSGDLSVYWYQQSLDQGLQFLIQYYNGEERAKGNILERFSAQQFPDLHSELNLSSLELGDSALYFCASTNWGRGALTGELFFGEGSRLTVL.

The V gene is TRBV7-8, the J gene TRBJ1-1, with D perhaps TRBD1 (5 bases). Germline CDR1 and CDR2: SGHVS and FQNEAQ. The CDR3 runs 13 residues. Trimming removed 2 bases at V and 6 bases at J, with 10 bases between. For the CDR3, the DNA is TGTGCCAGCAGCTTATTTCCAGGGTCTGAAGCTTTCTTT. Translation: CASSLFPGSEAFF.

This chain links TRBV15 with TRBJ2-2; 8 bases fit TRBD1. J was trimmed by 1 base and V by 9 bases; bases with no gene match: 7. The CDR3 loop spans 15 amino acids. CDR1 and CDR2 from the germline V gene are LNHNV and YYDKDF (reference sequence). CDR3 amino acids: CATRRTGMNTGELFF. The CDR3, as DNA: TGTGCCACGCGAAGGACAGGGATGAACACCGGGGAGCTGTTTTTT.

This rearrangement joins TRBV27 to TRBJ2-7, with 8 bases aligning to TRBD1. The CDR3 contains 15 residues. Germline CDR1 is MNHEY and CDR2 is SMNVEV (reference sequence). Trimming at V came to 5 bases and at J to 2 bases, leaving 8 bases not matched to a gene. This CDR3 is CASSRGGTGPYEQYF. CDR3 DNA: TGTGCCAGCAGTCGAGGGGGGACAGGTCCCTACGAGCAGTACTTC.

CDR3 protein: CASRGRGSTEQYF. The CDR3, as DNA: TGCGCCAGCAGGGGACGGGGCTCAACCGAGCAGTACTTC. This chain links TRBV4-3 with TRBJ2-7, with D possibly being TRBD1 or TRBD2 (5 bases each). CDR1 LGHNA and CDR2 YSLEER come from the germline V gene. V dropped 6 bases and J dropped 6 bases, with 15 bases sitting between them. CDR3 length equals 13 residues.

Here the CDR3 reads CAWRLQLNTEAFF. For the CDR3, the DNA is TGTGCCTGGAGACTACAATTGAACACTGAAGCTTTCTTT. The rearrangement uses TRBV30 and TRBJ1-1; unclear D gene. In germline, CDR1 is GTSNPN, CDR2 SVGIG (reference sequence). The length of the CDR3 is 13 residues. Trimming took 3 bases from V and 0 from J, leaving 8 bases between them.

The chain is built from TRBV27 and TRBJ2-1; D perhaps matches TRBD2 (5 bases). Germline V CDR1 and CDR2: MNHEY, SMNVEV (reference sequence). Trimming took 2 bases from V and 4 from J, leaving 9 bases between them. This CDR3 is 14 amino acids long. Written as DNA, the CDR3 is TGTGCCAGCAGTTTAGCGGGCGCTTACAATGAGCAGTTCTTC. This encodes CASSLAGAYNEQFF.

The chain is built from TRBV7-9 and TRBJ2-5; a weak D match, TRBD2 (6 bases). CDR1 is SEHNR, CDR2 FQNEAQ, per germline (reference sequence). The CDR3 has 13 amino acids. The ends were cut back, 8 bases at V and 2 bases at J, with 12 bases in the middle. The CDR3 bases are TGTGCCAGCCACGTGCGGGGTCAAGAGACCCAGTACTTC. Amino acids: CASHVRGQETQYF.

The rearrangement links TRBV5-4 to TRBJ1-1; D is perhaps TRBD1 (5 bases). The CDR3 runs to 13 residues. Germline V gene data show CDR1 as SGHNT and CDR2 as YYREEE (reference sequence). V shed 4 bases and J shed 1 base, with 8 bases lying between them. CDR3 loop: CASSPGGNTEAFF. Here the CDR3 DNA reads TGTGCCAGCAGCCCGGGGGGGAACACTGAAGCTTTCTTT.